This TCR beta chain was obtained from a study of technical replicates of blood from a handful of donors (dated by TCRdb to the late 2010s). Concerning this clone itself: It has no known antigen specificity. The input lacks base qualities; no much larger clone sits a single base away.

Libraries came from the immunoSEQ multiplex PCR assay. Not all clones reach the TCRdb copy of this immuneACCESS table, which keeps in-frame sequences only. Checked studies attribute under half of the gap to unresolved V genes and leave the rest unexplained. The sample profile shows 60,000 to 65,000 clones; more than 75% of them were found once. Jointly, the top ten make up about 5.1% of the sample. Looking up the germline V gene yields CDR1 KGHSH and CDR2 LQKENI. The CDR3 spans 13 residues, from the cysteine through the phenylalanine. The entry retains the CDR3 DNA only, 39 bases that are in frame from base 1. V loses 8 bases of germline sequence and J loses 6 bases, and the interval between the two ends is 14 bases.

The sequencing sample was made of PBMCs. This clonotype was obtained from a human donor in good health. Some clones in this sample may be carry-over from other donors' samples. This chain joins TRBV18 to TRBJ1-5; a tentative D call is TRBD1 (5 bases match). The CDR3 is CASRKAGTQPQHF. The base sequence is TGTGCCAGCCGGAAGGCGGGGACTCAGCCCCAGCATTTT.